The 4 T cell receptor beta chains below were found in one sample sequenced in a study of blood T cell repertoires in COVID-19. The repertoire was sequenced with immunoSEQ multiplex PCR; TCRdb's copy has only in-frame clones and lacks some. The sample records approximately 360,000 clones, 70% to 90% being singletons. Sequenced sample: peripheral blood. Source of these receptors: a man aged 35-49 years with acute or convalescent COVID-19.

The V and J genes are TRBV7-2 and TRBJ2-3, with D possibly being TRBD1 (6 bases). The length of the CDR3 is 15 residues. Germline CDR1 SGHTA, CDR2 FQGNSA. V lost 5 bases, J lost 9 bases, and 21 bases lay in between. CDR3 sequence: CASSSQGQLTRTQYF. CDR3 coding DNA: TGTGCCAGCAGCAGCCAAGGACAGCTCACTAGAACGCAGTATTTT.

The rearrangement uses TRBV7-2 and TRBJ2-7, with 13 bases matching TRBD2. CDR3 length: 15 residues. J gave up 12 bases and V 5 bases, and 13 bases lay outside the gene matches. Germline CDR1 reads SGHTA; CDR2 reads FQGNSA. The CDR3 loop is CASSPPRLAGGLPYF. The DNA of the CDR3 is TGTGCCAGCAGCCCGCCCCGACTAGCGGGGGGATTGCCGTACTTC.

J is TRBJ1-3 and V is TRBV6-1; weak D call: TRBD1 (5 bases). The V end was cut by 3 bases, the J end by 0 bases, with 21 bases between. The CDR3 is 19 residues long. CDR1 and CDR2 (germline): MNHNS, SASEGT. The CDR3 bases are TGTGCCAGCAGTGATAATCGGGGGGGTATGAGAATCTCTGGAAACACCATATATTTT. Translation gives CASSDNRGGMRISGNTIYF.

The genes are TRBV5-1 and TRBJ1-4; tentatively, D is TRBD1 (6 bases). CDR1 SGHRS and CDR2 YFSETQ come from the germline V gene. The CDR3 is 15 residues long. Trimming stripped 0 bases from V and 7 bases from J, with 13 bases between. CDR3 sequence: CASSLDSQTGEKLFF. CDR3 coding DNA: TGCGCCAGCAGCTTGGACAGCCAGACAGGTGAAAAACTGTTTTTT.